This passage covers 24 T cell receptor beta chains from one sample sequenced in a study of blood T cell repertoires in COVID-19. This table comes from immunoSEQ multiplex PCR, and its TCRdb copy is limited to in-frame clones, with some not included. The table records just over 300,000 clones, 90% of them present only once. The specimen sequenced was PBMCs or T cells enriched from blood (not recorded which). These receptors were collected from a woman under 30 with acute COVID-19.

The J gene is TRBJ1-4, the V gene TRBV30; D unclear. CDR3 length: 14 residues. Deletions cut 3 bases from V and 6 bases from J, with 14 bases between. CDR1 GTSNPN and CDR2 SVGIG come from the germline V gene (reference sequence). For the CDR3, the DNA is TGTGCCTGGAGCTTAGAGGGAGGCCATGAAAAACTGTTTTTT. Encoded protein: CAWSLEGGHEKLFF.

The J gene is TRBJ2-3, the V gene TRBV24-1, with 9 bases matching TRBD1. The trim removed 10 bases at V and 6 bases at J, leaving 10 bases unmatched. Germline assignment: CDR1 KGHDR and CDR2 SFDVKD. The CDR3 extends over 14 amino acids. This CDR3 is CATAPQGARDTQYF. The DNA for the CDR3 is TGTGCCACTGCTCCACAGGGGGCGAGGGATACGCAGTATTTT.

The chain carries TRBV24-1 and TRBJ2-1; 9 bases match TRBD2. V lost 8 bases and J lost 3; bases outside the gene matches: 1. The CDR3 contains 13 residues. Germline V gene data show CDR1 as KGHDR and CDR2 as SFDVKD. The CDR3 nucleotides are TGTGCCACCATGACTAGCGGCTACAATGAGCAGTTCTTC. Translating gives CATMTSGYNEQFF.

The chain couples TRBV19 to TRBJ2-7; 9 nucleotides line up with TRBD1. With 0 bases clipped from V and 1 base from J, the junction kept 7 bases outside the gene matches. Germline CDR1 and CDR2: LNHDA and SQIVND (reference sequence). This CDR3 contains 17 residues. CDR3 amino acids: CASSIDRNRGLSYEQYF. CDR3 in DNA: TGTGCCAGTAGTATAGATAGGAACAGGGGGCTTTCCTACGAGCAGTACTTC. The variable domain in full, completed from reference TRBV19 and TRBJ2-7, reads DGGITQSPKYLFRKEGQNVTLSCEQNLNHDAMYWYRQDPGQGLRLIYYSQIVNDFQKGDIAEGYSVSREKKESFPLTVTSAQKNPTAFYLCASSIDRNRGLSYEQYFGPGTRLTVT.

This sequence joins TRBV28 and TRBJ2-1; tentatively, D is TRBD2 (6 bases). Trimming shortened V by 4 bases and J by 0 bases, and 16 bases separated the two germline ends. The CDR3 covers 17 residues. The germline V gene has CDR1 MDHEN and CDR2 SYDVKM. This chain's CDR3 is CASSSPPDYRSYNEQFF. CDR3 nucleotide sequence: TGTGCCAGCAGTTCCCCGCCGGACTATCGCTCCTACAATGAGCAGTTCTTC.

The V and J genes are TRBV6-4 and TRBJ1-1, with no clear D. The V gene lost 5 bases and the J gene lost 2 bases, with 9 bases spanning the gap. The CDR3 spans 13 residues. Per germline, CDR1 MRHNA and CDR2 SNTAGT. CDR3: CASSLWSNTEAFF. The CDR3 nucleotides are TGTGCCAGCAGTCTATGGAGTAACACTGAAGCTTTCTTT.

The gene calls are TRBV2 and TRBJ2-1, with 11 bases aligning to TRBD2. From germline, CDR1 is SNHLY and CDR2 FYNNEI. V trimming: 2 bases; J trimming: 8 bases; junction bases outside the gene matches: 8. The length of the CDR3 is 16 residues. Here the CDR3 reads CASSEQRLAGLDEQFF. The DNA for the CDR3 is TGTGCCAGCAGTGAACAAAGACTAGCGGGATTAGATGAGCAGTTCTTC.

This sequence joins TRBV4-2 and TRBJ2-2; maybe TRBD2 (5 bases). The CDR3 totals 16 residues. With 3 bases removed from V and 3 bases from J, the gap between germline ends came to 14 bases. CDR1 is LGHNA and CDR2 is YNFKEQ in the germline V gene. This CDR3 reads CASSQTATTHTGELFF. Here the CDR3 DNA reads TGTGCCAGCAGCCAGACTGCGACTACTCACACCGGGGAGCTGTTTTTT.

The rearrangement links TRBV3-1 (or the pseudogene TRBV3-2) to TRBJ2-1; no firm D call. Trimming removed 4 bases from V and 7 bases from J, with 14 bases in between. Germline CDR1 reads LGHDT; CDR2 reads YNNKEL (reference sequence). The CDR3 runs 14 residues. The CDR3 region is CASSPSSLRNEQFF. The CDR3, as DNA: TGTGCCAGCAGCCCCTCTTCCCTCCGGAATGAGCAGTTCTTC.

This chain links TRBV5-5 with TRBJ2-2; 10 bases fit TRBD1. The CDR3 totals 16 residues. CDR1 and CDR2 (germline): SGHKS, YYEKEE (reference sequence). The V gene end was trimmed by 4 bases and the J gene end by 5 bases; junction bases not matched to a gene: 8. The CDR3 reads CASSPQDRGGTGELFF. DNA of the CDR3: TGTGCCAGCAGCCCCCAGGACAGGGGGGGAACCGGGGAGCTGTTTTTT.

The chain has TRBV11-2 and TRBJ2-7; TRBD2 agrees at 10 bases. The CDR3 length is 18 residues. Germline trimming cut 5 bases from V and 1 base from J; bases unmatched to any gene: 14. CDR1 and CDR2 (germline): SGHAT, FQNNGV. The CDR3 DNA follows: TGTGCCAGCAGCCGATTACTAGCGGGGAGGCTAGAATCCTACGAGCAGTACTTC. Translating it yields CASSRLLAGRLESYEQYF.

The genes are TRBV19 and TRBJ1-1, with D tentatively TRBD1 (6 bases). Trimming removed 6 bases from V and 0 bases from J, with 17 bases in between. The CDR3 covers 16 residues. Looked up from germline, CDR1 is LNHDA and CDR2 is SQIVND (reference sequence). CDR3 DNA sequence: TGTGCCAGTAGCGACCCCACCACAGGGATGAACACTGAAGCTTTCTTT. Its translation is CASSDPTTGMNTEAFF.

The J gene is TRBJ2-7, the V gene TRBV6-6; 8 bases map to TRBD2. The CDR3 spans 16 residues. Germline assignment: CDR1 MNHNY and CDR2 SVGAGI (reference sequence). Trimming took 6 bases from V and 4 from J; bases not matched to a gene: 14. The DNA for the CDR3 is TGTGCCAGCAGGAAAGGATGGAGCGGGAGTTTGTACGAGCAGTACTTC. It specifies CASRKGWSGSLYEQYF.

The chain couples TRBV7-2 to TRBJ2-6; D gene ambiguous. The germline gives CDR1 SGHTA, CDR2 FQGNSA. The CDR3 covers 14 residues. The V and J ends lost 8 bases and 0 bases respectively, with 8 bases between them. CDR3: CASAGASGANVLTF. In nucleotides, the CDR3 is TGTGCCAGCGCCGGAGCCTCTGGGGCCAACGTCCTGACTTTC.

In nucleotides, the CDR3 is TGTGCCAGCAGTGACGACAGCTTAAGAGGTTTCTTT. Its translation: CASSDDSLRGFF. The V and J genes are TRBV6-4 and TRBJ1-1; perhaps TRBD1 as D (5 bases). V was trimmed by 2 bases and J by 13 bases, leaving 14 bases between them. Germline V lookup: CDR1 MRHNA, CDR2 SNTAGT. This CDR3 region has 12 residues.

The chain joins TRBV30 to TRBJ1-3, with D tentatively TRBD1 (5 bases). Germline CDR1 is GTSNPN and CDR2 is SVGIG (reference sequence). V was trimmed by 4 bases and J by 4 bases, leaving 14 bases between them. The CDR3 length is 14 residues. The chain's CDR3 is CAWNVGGLGNTIYF. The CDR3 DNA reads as TGTGCCTGGAACGTCGGGGGACTCGGAAACACCATATATTTT.

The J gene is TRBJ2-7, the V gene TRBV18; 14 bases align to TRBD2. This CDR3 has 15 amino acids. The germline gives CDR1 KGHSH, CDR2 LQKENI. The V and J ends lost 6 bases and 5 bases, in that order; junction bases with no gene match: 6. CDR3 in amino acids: CASSYGTSGSNEQYF. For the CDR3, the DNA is TGTGCCAGCTCTTACGGGACTAGCGGGAGCAACGAGCAGTACTTC.

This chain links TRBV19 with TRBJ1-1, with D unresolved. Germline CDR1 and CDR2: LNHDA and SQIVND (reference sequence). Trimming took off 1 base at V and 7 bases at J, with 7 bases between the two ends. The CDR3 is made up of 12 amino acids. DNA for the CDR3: TGTGCCAGTAGTATAGTAGGAGGTGAAGCTTTCTTT. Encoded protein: CASSIVGGEAFF.

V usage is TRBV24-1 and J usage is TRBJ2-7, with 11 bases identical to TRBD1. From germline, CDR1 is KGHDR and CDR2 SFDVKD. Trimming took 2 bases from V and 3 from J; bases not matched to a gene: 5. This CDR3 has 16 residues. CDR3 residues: CATSDSGTGGFYEQYF. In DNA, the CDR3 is TGTGCCACCAGTGATTCCGGGACAGGGGGGTTCTACGAGCAGTACTTC.

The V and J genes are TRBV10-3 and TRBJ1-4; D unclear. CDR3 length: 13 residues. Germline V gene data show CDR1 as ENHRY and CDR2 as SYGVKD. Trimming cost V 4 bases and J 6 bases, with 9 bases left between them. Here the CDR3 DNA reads TGTGCCATCAGTGGCGGAACCGATGAAAAACTGTTTTTT. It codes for CAISGGTDEKLFF.

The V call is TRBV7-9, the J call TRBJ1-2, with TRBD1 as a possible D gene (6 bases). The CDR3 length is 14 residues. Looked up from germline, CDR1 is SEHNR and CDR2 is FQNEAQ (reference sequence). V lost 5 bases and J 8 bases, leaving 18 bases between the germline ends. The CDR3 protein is CASSRTGSTGGYTF. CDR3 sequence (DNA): TGTGCCAGCAGCCGAACAGGGTCCACTGGGGGCTACACCTTC.

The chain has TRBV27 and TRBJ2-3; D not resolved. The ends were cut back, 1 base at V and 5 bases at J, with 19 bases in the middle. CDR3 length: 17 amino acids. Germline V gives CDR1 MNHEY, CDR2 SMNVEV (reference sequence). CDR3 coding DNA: TGTGCCAGCAGTTTATACCCCCTGACCGATGAGGAAGATACGCAGTATTTT. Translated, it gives CASSLYPLTDEEDTQYF.

CDR3 residues: CASRPGPDRGPGYTF. The CDR3 nucleotides read TGTGCCAGCAGACCTGGACCCGACAGGGGTCCGGGCTACACCTTC. The rearrangement links TRBV28 to TRBJ1-2; 8 nucleotides line up with TRBD1. Germline assignment: CDR1 MDHEN and CDR2 SYDVKM. This CDR3 is built from 15 residues. The V gene end was trimmed by 6 bases and the J gene end by 8 bases; junction bases not matched to a gene: 14.

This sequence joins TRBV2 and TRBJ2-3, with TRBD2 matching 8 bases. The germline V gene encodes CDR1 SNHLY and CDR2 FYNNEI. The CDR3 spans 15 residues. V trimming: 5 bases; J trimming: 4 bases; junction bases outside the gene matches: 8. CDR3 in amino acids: CASSRLGLGPDTQYF. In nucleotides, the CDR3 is TGTGCCAGCAGTCGTTTGGGACTAGGTCCAGATACGCAGTATTTT.